The clone carrying this T cell receptor beta chain is a singleton in its sample. The antigen remains unidentified. All of the isolated RNA was reverse transcribed, so expressed TCRB transcripts were sequenced. Some clones are missing from TCRdb's copy, which holds only in-frame ones; the method was immunoSEQ multiplex PCR. The sample has 130,000 or so clones; about a sixth are singletons. CDR1 is WSHSY and CDR2 is SAAADI in the germline V gene. The CDR3 runs 12 residues. V was trimmed by 4 bases and J by 7 bases, leaving 10 bases between them. This sample was taken from a study of beta chain features in type 1 diabetes. Study findings and constraints: In all four CD4+ subsets, TCRB CDR3 length was significantly, moderately reduced in type 1 diabetes.

The sequenced sample consisted of central memory CD4+ T cells from blood. The chain combines TRBV10-2 with TRBJ2-5, with a possible D match to TRBD2 (5 bases). This receptor was identified in a young man with type 1 diabetes. CDR3 sequence (DNA): TGCGCCAGCAGTGCCAGCGGCCGGACCCAGTACTTC. Translating it yields CASSASGRTQYF.